One T cell receptor (beta chain) is described in this entry. Between the trimmed V and J ends, which lost 4 bases and 7 bases, there was a span of 11 bases. The CDR3 sequence is 12 residues long. Germline CDR1 reads MNHEY; CDR2 reads SVGAGI. Some clones are missing from TCRdb's copy, which holds only in-frame ones; the method was immunoSEQ multiplex PCR. The sample consists of approximately 130,000 clones, approximately 85% of them appearing once. The data derive from a study of blood T cell repertoires in COVID-19. The gene calls are TRBV6-5 and TRBJ2-7; D uncertain. The sequencing sample was made of peripheral blood. The receptor was isolated from a human donor in a cohort sampled during active COVID-19. The CDR3 loop reads CASSSPVREQYF. CDR3 in DNA: TGTGCCAGCAGTTCCCCCGTGCGGGAGCAGTACTTC.